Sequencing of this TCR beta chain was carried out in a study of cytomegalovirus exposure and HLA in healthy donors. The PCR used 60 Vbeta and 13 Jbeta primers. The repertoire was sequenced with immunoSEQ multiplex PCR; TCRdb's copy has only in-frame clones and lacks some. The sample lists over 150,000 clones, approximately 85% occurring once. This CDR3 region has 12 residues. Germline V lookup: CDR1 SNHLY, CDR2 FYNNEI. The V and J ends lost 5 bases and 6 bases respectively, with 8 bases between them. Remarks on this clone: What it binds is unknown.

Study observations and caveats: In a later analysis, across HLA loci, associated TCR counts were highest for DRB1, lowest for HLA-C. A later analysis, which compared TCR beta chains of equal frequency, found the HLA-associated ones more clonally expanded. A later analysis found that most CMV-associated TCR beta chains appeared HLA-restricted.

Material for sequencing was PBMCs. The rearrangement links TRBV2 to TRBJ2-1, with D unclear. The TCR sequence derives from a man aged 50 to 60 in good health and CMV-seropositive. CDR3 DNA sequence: TGTGCCAGCAGTCGGAGATCCAATGAGCAGTTCTTC. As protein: CASSRRSNEQFF.